These 17 T cell receptor beta chains share one sample of origin, sequenced in a study of early stage breast cancer tumors. Assay: immunoSEQ multiplex PCR; the TCRdb copy retains only in-frame clones and omits some. This table holds over 4,500 clones, around 61% found once. Sequences were obtained from breast tumor tissue. The receptors derive from a person aged 45 to 59 with breast cancer.

The rearrangement links TRBV5-6 to TRBJ1-1; 7 bases are a match to TRBD1. V was clipped by 4 bases and J by 5 bases; unmatched bases: 8. The CDR3 consists of 14 residues. The germline V gene encodes CDR1 SGHDT and CDR2 YYEEEE. The CDR3 sequence: CASSTAGGGTEAFF. DNA of the CDR3: TGTGCCAGCAGCACAGCAGGGGGTGGGACTGAAGCTTTCTTT.

The genes are TRBV7-9 and TRBJ2-1, with 13 bases matching TRBD2. CDR1 SEHNR and CDR2 FQNEAQ come from the germline V gene (reference sequence). With V trimmed by 11 bases and J by 8 bases, 12 bases remained unmatched. The length of the CDR3 is 15 residues. The CDR3 sequence: CAGTTSGRFGDEQFF. The CDR3 DNA is TGTGCCGGGACGACTAGCGGGAGGTTTGGTGATGAGCAGTTCTTC.

V usage is TRBV7-2 and J usage is TRBJ2-3; tentative D call: TRBD1 (5 bases). Germline CDR1 and CDR2: SGHTA and FQGNSA. This CDR3 is built from 16 residues. Trimming left V 5 bases short and J 1 base short, with 16 bases between. Here the CDR3 reads CASSTPAGQRTDTQYF. The CDR3 nucleotides are TGTGCCAGCAGCACACCGGCTGGACAACGCACAGATACGCAGTATTTT. The entire variable domain, with the rest obtained from reference TRBV7-2 and TRBJ2-3, is as follows: GAGVSQSPSNKVTEKGKDVELRCDPISGHTALYWYRQSLGQGLEFLIYFQGNSAPDKSGLPSDRFSAERTGGSVSTLTIQRTQQEDSAVYLCASSTPAGQRTDTQYFGPGTRLTVL.

The chain uses TRBV5-1 and TRBJ2-5, with 11 positions matching TRBD2. CDR3 length equals 16 residues. Germline CDR1 and CDR2: SGHRS and YFSETQ. J lost 3 bases, V lost 4 bases, and 8 bases had no gene match. The CDR3 here is CASSDDPGLAEETQYF. CDR3 bases: TGCGCCAGCAGCGACGACCCGGGACTAGCGGAAGAGACCCAGTACTTC.

This chain connects TRBV25-1 to TRBJ1-1; D may be TRBD1 (6 bases). The V and J ends lost 6 bases and 10 bases respectively, with 15 bases between them. The CDR3 loop spans 12 amino acids. CDR1 is MGHDK, CDR2 SYGVNS, per germline. The CDR3 loop is CASSLGGGRAFF. The CDR3, as DNA: TGTGCCAGCAGCCTGGGGGGGGGCAGAGCTTTCTTT.

This chain links TRBV9 with TRBJ2-3; the D gene is possibly TRBD2 (6 bases). Germline-derived CDR1 and CDR2 are SGDLS and YYNGEE. The germline V and J ends were trimmed by 2 bases and 2 bases, with 12 bases remaining between them. This CDR3 is built from 15 residues. CDR3 sequence (DNA): TGTGCCAGCAGCGTTGTAGCGGACCCCACAGATACGCAGTATTTT. The encoded protein is CASSVVADPTDTQYF.

This clone was observed a handful of times. J is TRBJ1-1 and V is TRBV19; D is possibly TRBD1 (6 bases). Germline V gives CDR1 LNHDA, CDR2 SQIVND (reference sequence). The CDR3 contains 13 residues. V was pared by 8 bases and J by 3 bases, with 13 bases between. This CDR3 reads CASQRGGHTEAFF. CDR3 nucleotide sequence: TGTGCCAGTCAGAGGGGGGGCCACACTGAAGCTTTCTTT.

The chain couples TRBV9 to TRBJ2-3, with TRBD1 as a possible D gene (6 bases). The V gene's germline CDR1 is SGDLS and CDR2 YYNGEE. The CDR3 covers 16 residues. Trimming removed 3 bases at V and 2 bases at J, with 16 bases between. CDR3 nucleotides: TGTGCCAGCAGCGCCCCGACAGGATCTCCCACAGATACGCAGTATTTT. Residues: CASSAPTGSPTDTQYF.

This clone was seen only a few times. The chain has TRBV14 and TRBJ1-1; the match to TRBD1 covers 9 bases. Trimming removed 4 bases from V and 6 bases from J; junction bases left unmatched: 0. Germline CDR1 is SGHDN and CDR2 is FVKESK. CDR3 length equals 12 residues. CDR3 nucleotide sequence: TGTGCCAGCAGCCGGACAGGGGCTGAAGCTTTCTTT. Translating gives CASSRTGAEAFF.

The J gene is TRBJ2-1, the V gene TRBV5-1, with D possibly being TRBD2 (5 bases). V lost 3 bases and J 8 bases, leaving 15 bases between the germline ends. The CDR3 runs to 14 residues. Germline V lookup: CDR1 SGHRS, CDR2 YFSETQ. The CDR3 nucleotides read TGCGCCAGCAGCTCCCAGCGGCGGTCGGATGAGCAGTTCTTC. This translates into CASSSQRRSDEQFF.

This clone has more than one count but fewer than ten. The gene calls are TRBV7-8 and TRBJ1-6, with TRBD1 matching 7 bases. V lost 6 bases and J lost 8; bases outside the gene matches: 4. This CDR3 is 13 amino acids long. Germline loops: CDR1 SGHVS, CDR2 FQNEAQ. The CDR3 nucleotides are TGTGCCAGCAGACGACAGGGTGATTCACCCCTCCACTTT. This gives the protein CASRRQGDSPLHF.

The chain couples TRBV19 to TRBJ2-3, with a possible D match to TRBD2 (5 bases). CDR3 length: 11 amino acids. Germline V gene sequence: CDR1 LNHDA, CDR2 SQIVND (reference sequence). Trimming took 8 bases from V and 10 from J, leaving 13 bases between them. The CDR3 DNA reads as TGTGCCAGTGAAACGGGGAACGCGCAGTATTTT. Its translation: CASETGNAQYF.

The V gene is TRBV7-8, the J gene TRBJ1-5; D gene ambiguous. CDR3 length equals 12 residues. With 0 bases removed from V and 5 bases from J, the gap between germline ends came to 2 bases. The germline gives CDR1 SGHVS, CDR2 FQNEAQ. The CDR3 protein is CASSLADQPQHF. The DNA for the CDR3 is TGTGCCAGCAGCTTAGCCGATCAGCCCCAGCATTTT.

Here the CDR3 reads CASSQVAGGYNEQFF. CDR3 coding DNA: TGCGCCAGCAGCCAAGTAGCGGGGGGGTACAATGAGCAGTTCTTC. V is TRBV4-1 and J is TRBJ2-1, with 11 positions matching TRBD2. CDR1 and CDR2 (germline): MGHRA, YSYEKL. V dropped 1 base and J dropped 4; count of bases not matched to a gene: 0. The CDR3 is made up of 15 amino acids.

For this clone: Other DNA sequences within the sample encode an identical CDR3. The chain joins TRBV19 to TRBJ1-2, with 7 nucleotides matching TRBD1. CDR3 length equals 13 residues. V lost 3 bases and J lost 8; bases outside the gene matches: 6. Germline values: CDR1 LNHDA, CDR2 SQIVND (reference sequence). In nucleotides, the CDR3 is TGTGCCAGTAGTATCGACAGGGAGTACGGCTACACCTTC. It codes for CASSIDREYGYTF.

This chain uses TRBV7-9 with TRBJ2-2, with D possibly being TRBD1 (5 bases). Trimming took 3 bases from V and 1 from J, leaving 6 bases between them. Germline lookup yields CDR1 SEHNR and CDR2 FQNEAQ (reference sequence). This CDR3 is built from 14 residues. In DNA form, the CDR3 reads TGTGCCAGCAGCTTCGACAGGAACACCGGGGAGCTGTTTTTT. Translation: CASSFDRNTGELFF.

This clone turned up a few times. The chain has TRBV4-1 and TRBJ2-2; 10 positions agree with TRBD2. Per the germline V gene, CDR1 is MGHRA and CDR2 is YSYEKL. This CDR3 contains 17 residues. J gave up 3 bases and V 2 bases, and 6 bases lay outside the gene matches. The CDR3 nucleotides read TGCGCCAGCAGCCAACCCGGGACTAGCGTGGACACCGGGGAGCTGTTTTTT. Translated: CASSQPGTSVDTGELFF.